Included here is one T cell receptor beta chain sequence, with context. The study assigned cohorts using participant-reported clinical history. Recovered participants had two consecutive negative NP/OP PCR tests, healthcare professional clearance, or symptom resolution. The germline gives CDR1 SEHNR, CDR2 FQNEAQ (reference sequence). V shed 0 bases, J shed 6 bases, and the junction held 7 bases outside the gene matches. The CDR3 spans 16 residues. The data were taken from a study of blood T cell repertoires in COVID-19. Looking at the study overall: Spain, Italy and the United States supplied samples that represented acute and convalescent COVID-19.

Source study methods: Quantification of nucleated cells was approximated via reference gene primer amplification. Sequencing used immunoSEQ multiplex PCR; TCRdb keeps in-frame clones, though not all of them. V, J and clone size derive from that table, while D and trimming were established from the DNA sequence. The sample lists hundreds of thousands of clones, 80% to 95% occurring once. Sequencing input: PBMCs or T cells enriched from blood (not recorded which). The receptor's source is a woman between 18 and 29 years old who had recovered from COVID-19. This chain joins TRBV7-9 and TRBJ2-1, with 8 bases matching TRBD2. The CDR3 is CASSLAGSGLANEQFF. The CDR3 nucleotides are TGTGCCAGCAGCTTAGCGGGATCCGGACTAGCCAATGAGCAGTTCTTC.